This note documents a single T cell receptor (beta chain) sequence. Its antigen is not known. The CDR3 is 15 residues long. The germline V gene encodes CDR1 MNHNS and CDR2 SASEGT. V lost 6 bases to trimming and J lost 3 bases, with 15 bases between them. The data derive from a study of CD8 T cells in ankylosing spondylitis. Study conclusions and caveats: Within matched ankylosing spondylitis synovial fluid, disease-linked clones were reportedly significantly enriched. Disease-linked clones bore a CD8+ phenotype and were relatively rare in peripheral blood. In ankylosing spondylitis blood, a motif of seven to nine highly homologous TCR beta variants appeared characteristic. Certain motif variants had earlier appeared in reactive arthritis synovial fluid and blood.

TCRdb reprocessed the 5' RACE reads via MiXCR and lists one record per CDR3 protein. The sample records about 200,000 distinct CDR3 sequences, 9.5% to 15% being singletons. V and J are TRBV6-1 and TRBJ2-1, with TRBD1 as a possible D gene (6 bases). Sequenced: blood, either unsorted or a sorted T cell fraction (not recorded which). The clonotype was recovered from a male donor with ankylosing spondylitis or in good health (not recorded which). The CDR3 sequence is CASSQIPGDYNEQFF. CDR3 DNA: TGTGCCAGCAGCCAAATCCCAGGGGACTACAATGAGCAGTTCTTC.